The 17 T cell receptor beta chains presented below share a single source sample, sequenced in a study of T cells in Graves' hyperthyroidism and ophthalmopathy. Authors of the study amplified TCR beta CDR3 regions from RNA transcripts. During a first-round RT-PCR of the TCR CDR3, the HTBI primer set was used. TCRdb itself ran the multiplex PCR reads through MiXCR, one entry per CDR3 protein. The table lists 690,000 or so distinct CDR3 sequences, over 15% of them singletons. Specimen: blood. These TCRs come from a woman in her 50s with Graves' hyperthyroidism that later progressed to Graves' ophthalmopathy.

This clonotype was counted ten times or more. The chain links TRBV2 to TRBJ1-5, with a possible D match to TRBD1 (6 bases). This CDR3 comprises 13 residues. Germline V lookup: CDR1 SNHLY, CDR2 FYNNEI. V gave up 3 bases and J gave up 6 bases, with 9 bases separating them. The CDR3 nucleotides read TGTGCCAGCAGTGACGACAGGAGTCAGCCCCAGCATTTT. It codes for CASSDDRSQPQHF.

This rearrangement joins TRBV6-1 to TRBJ2-3, with TRBD1 as a possible D gene (6 bases). V lost 4 bases, J lost 2 bases, and 10 bases lay in between. Germline-derived CDR1 and CDR2 are MNHNS and SASEGT. This CDR3 is 14 amino acids long. The CDR3 sequence is CASSVDRYTDTQYF. The CDR3, as DNA: TGTGCCAGCAGTGTCGACAGGTACACAGATACGCAGTATTTT.

Many counts were recorded for this clonotype. A junction end diverges from the germline sequence, so it may reflect a read error. The rearrangement links TRBV19 to TRBJ2-5, with 9 bases identical to TRBD1. Per germline, CDR1 LNHDA and CDR2 SQIVND (reference sequence). The CDR3 spans 14 residues. The CDR3 bases are TGTGCCAGCAGTATAGACAGGGGGCAAGAGACCCAGTACTTC. This codes for CASSIDRGQETQYF.

This clonotype was detected many times. The chain is built from TRBV4-2 and TRBJ2-5; TRBD2 aligns across 11 bases. The CDR3 totals 16 residues. Trimming removed 0 bases from V and 2 bases from J; junction bases left unmatched: 2. CDR1 and CDR2 (germline): LGHNA, YNFKEQ. The CDR3 protein is CASSQEPSGGQETQYF. CDR3 DNA: TGTGCCAGCAGCCAAGAGCCTAGCGGGGGGCAAGAGACCCAGTACTTC.

This clonotype occurred a few times. The CDR3 carries no conserved terminal phenylalanine or tryptophan, so it likely arises from a read error. V and J are TRBV3-1 and TRBJ1-1; no clear D. This CDR3 comprises 15 residues. Germline V gene sequence: CDR1 LGHDT, CDR2 YNNKEL (reference sequence). Between the trimmed V and J ends, which lost 4 bases and 2 bases, there was a span of 14 bases. In DNA, the CDR3 is TGTGCCAGCAGCCGTGCCCCGACAACCAACACTGAAGCTTTCCTT. It is translated as CASSRAPTTNTEAFL.

This clonotype has a single count. The V call is TRBV18, the J call TRBJ2-6, with D possibly TRBD2 on 8 matching bases. The CDR3 totals 20 residues. V shed 0 bases and J shed 0 bases, with 18 bases lying between them. Per the germline V gene, CDR1 is KGHSH and CDR2 is LQKENI. CDR3 DNA: TGTGCCAGCTCACCACCCAGGGGGAACCTAGCGGGCTCTGGGGCCAACGTCCTGACTTTC. Encoded protein: CASSPPRGNLAGSGANVLTF.

This clonotype was seen more than once but under ten times. This chain uses TRBV5-1 with TRBJ2-1, with 9 bases lining up with TRBD2. The CDR3 loop spans 14 amino acids. CDR1 is SGHRS and CDR2 is YFSETQ in the germline V gene. V was clipped by 1 base and J by 10 bases; unmatched bases: 6. CDR3 amino acids: CASSLTTSGGEQFF. In DNA form, the CDR3 reads TGCGCCAGCAGCTTGACGACTAGCGGAGGCGAGCAGTTCTTC.

This clonotype was detected many times. The V gene is TRBV11-2, the J gene TRBJ1-1; D possibly corresponds to TRBD1 (5 bases). V shed 1 base and J shed 4 bases, with 16 bases lying between them. From germline, CDR1 is SGHAT and CDR2 FQNNGV. CDR3 length equals 16 residues. CDR3 nucleotides: TGTGCCAGCAGCTTAGCAACGACCGGGACCTTCACTGAAGCTTTCTTT. Its translation is CASSLATTGTFTEAFF. The full variable domain, its missing parts supplied by reference TRBV11-2 and TRBJ1-1, is EAGVAQSPRYKIIEKRQSVAFWCNPISGHATLYWYQQILGQGPKLLIQFQNNGVVDDSQLPKDRFSAERLKGVDSTLKIQPAKLEDSAVYLCASSLATTGTFTEAFFGQGTRLTVV.

The V gene is TRBV24-1, the J gene TRBJ2-7; D might be TRBD1 or TRBD2, each matching 5 bases. Germline CDR1 and CDR2: KGHDR and SFDVKD. V lost 6 bases to trimming and J lost 7 bases, with 12 bases between them. There are 12 residues in the CDR3. The CDR3 protein is CATSYQGEEQYF. The CDR3 nucleotides are TGTGCCACCAGTTACCAGGGAGAAGAGCAGTACTTC.

This clonotype appeared a few times. V gene TRBV7-8 combines with J gene TRBJ1-5; no reliable D call. Germline V gene data show CDR1 as SGHVS and CDR2 as FQNEAQ. The CDR3 is 13 amino acids. Trimming took 5 bases from V and 5 from J, leaving 10 bases between them. The CDR3 loop is CASSGPEDQPQHF. DNA for the CDR3: TGTGCCAGCAGCGGGCCCGAGGATCAGCCCCAGCATTTT.

This clonotype has a count of ten or more. The J gene is TRBJ1-2, the V gene TRBV5-5, with 7 positions matching TRBD1. CDR1 and CDR2 from the germline V gene are SGHKS and YYEKEE (reference sequence). Trimming removed 1 base from V and 7 bases from J; junction bases left unmatched: 10. This CDR3 spans 15 amino acids. The CDR3 protein is CASSLSGTALPGYTF. Written as DNA, the CDR3 is TGTGCCAGCAGCTTGAGCGGGACAGCGTTACCTGGCTACACCTTC.

This clonotype appeared a few times. The V gene is TRBV10-3, the J gene TRBJ1-1, with unresolved D. Trimming removed 10 bases from V and 3 bases from J, with 12 bases in between. This CDR3 contains 12 residues. Looked up from germline, CDR1 is ENHRY and CDR2 is SYGVKD. The CDR3: CATNNRDTEAFF. The CDR3 DNA reads as TGTGCCACCAACAACCGGGACACTGAAGCTTTCTTT.

The rearrangement links TRBV29-1 to TRBJ2-3, with D possibly being TRBD1 (6 bases). In germline, CDR1 is SQVTM, CDR2 ANQGSEA. V dropped 6 bases and J dropped 1 base, with 14 bases sitting between them. This CDR3 comprises 14 residues. The chain's CDR3 is CSVSPAGGTDTQYF. DNA for the CDR3: TGCAGCGTGTCCCCGGCAGGGGGCACAGATACGCAGTATTTT.

The chain joins TRBV9 to TRBJ1-1, with 8 bases aligning to TRBD1. CDR1 SGDLS and CDR2 YYNGEE come from the germline V gene. This CDR3 contains 16 residues. V was clipped by 0 bases and J by 1 base; unmatched bases: 5. The DNA for the CDR3 is TGTGCCAGCAGCGTAGGGGGACAGGTTGGGAACACTGAAGCTTTCTTT. It yields the protein CASSVGGQVGNTEAFF.

J is TRBJ2-5 and V is TRBV5-1, with D perhaps matching TRBD1 or TRBD2 (6 bases each). The CDR3 spans 16 residues. V dropped 4 bases and J dropped 9 bases, with 25 bases sitting between them. The germline CDR1 and CDR2 sequences are SGHRS and YFSETQ. Written as DNA, the CDR3 is TGCGCCAGCAGCCCATTTGGCGGGACGGGGGCTATGTCCCAGTACTTC. Translating it yields CASSPFGGTGAMSQYF.

This clonotype appeared many times. The chain combines TRBV6-1 with TRBJ1-2; the D gene is possibly TRBD1 (5 bases). The V end was cut by 1 base, the J end by 5 bases, with 11 bases between. This CDR3 spans 14 amino acids. Germline CDR1 reads MNHNS; CDR2 reads SASEGT. CDR3 region: CASSEGGGRYGYTF. In DNA form, the CDR3 reads TGTGCCAGCAGTGAAGGTGGGGGACGATATGGCTACACCTTC.

The table lists this clonotype with many counts. This chain connects TRBV2 to TRBJ1-6; 8 nucleotides agree with TRBD1. Germline V gives CDR1 SNHLY, CDR2 FYNNEI. This CDR3 spans 13 amino acids. V shed 3 bases, J shed 10 bases, and the junction held 2 bases outside the gene matches. CDR3 protein: CASSETGASPLHF. The CDR3 DNA follows: TGTGCCAGCAGTGAGACAGGGGCCTCACCCCTCCACTTT. Full variable domain (outside the CDR3, taken from reference TRBV2 and TRBJ1-6): EPEVTQTPSHQVTQMGQEVILRCVPISNHLYFYWYRQILGQKVEFLVSFYNNEISEKSEIFDDQFSVERPDGSNFTLKIRSTKLEDSAMYFCASSETGASPLHFGNGTRLTVT.